This passage covers 18 T cell receptor beta chains from one sample sequenced in a study of beta chain features in type 1 diabetes (dated by TCRdb to the late 2010s). Library generation was performed with the immunoSEQ multiplex PCR assay. The entire amount of isolated RNA was reverse transcribed using the High Capacity cDNA Reverse Transcription Kit, so the sequenced TCRB transcripts were expressed ones. Sourced from immuneACCESS, this table was stored by TCRdb with only in-frame sequences that have V and J called. A share of the clones is absent; for the studies checked, an unresolved V gene accounts for under half, and the remainder has no known explanation. The table for this sample lists about 300,000 clones; approximately 8% of them were counted only once. The ten largest clones represent 1% of the sample. The sequenced sample consisted of central memory CD4+ T cells from blood. The receptor set was obtained from a woman aged 18-35 years in good health.

Concerning this clone: A much larger clone differs from this one at a single base, so this may be a read error. This chain links TRBV7-2 with TRBJ1-1, with D unclear. Deletions cut 3 bases from V and 1 base from J, with 6 bases between. Germline V gives CDR1 SGHTA, CDR2 FQGNSA. The CDR3 runs 13 residues. Written as DNA, the CDR3 is TGTGCCAGCAGCTTCGCCCAGAACACTGAAGCTTTCTTT. This translates into CASSFAQNTEAFF.

In this sample, this clone turned up a few times. A far larger clone is one nucleotide away, so this likely arose from a read error. The J gene is TRBJ2-3, the V gene TRBV7-8; D is ambiguous. The CDR3 contains 11 residues. Trimming left V 4 bases short and J 2 bases short, with 1 base between. The germline gives CDR1 SGHVS, CDR2 FQNEAQ. The chain's CDR3 is CASSYTDTQYF. The DNA of the CDR3 is TGTGCCAGCAGCTACACAGATACGCAGTATTTT.

This clone showed up many times. This chain links TRBV6-1 with TRBJ1-6; TRBD1 agrees at 9 bases. V lost 6 bases and J lost 8; bases outside the gene matches: 5. The germline V gene has CDR1 MNHNS and CDR2 SASEGT. This CDR3 is built from 14 residues. The DNA for the CDR3 is TGTGCCAGCAGAGAAAGACAGGGGGATTCACCCCTCCACTTT. It codes for CASRERQGDSPLHF.

This clone was recorded a few times. V and J are TRBV5-6 and TRBJ1-5; D is undetermined. In germline, CDR1 is SGHDT, CDR2 YYEEEE. The germline V and J ends were trimmed by 2 bases and 7 bases, with 7 bases remaining between them. The CDR3 runs 12 residues. The CDR3 DNA is TGTGCCAGCAGCTTAGGAGACCAGCCCCAGCATTTT. It codes for CASSLGDQPQHF.

In this sample, this clone turned up many times. The V call is TRBV5-1, the J call TRBJ2-1; TRBD1 aligns across 7 bases. V was pared by 2 bases and J by 6 bases, with 2 bases of the junction left unmatched. CDR3 size: 13 residues. The germline gives CDR1 SGHRS, CDR2 YFSETQ. The CDR3 DNA follows: TGCGCCAGCAGCTTTGACAGGGCCAATGAGCAGTTCTTC. Translated: CASSFDRANEQFF.

This clone was seen repeatedly, ten times or more. The chain carries TRBV20-1 and TRBJ1-1, with a possible D match to TRBD1 (5 bases). The CDR3 spans 11 residues. From germline, CDR1 is DFQATT and CDR2 SNEGSKA (reference sequence). V was pared by 7 bases and J by 6 bases, with 12 bases between. DNA for the CDR3: TGCAGTGGTTCCAGGGAGGCTGAAGCTTTCTTT. Its protein product is CSGSREAEAFF.

A few counts support this clone. The J gene is TRBJ2-7, the V gene TRBV5-1; 7 bases fit TRBD2. V lost 3 bases to trimming and J lost 0 bases; unmatched junction nucleotides: 6. The CDR3 contains 15 residues. The germline CDR1 and CDR2 sequences are SGHRS and YFSETQ. The CDR3 reads CASSSFTGGSYEQYF. The DNA for the CDR3 is TGCGCCAGCAGCTCTTTTACGGGGGGCTCCTACGAGCAGTACTTC.

This chain uses TRBV5-1 with TRBJ2-1; either TRBD1 or TRBD2 may fit D (5 bases each). V shed 0 bases and J shed 1 base, with 8 bases lying between them. There are 15 residues in the CDR3. CDR1 and CDR2 from the germline V gene are SGHRS and YFSETQ. The CDR3 spells CASSLGGASYNEQFF. CDR3 bases: TGCGCCAGCAGCTTGGGAGGGGCTTCCTACAATGAGCAGTTCTTC.

The J gene is TRBJ1-6, the V gene TRBV9; 10 nucleotides align to TRBD1. Germline CDR1 reads SGDLS; CDR2 reads YYNGEE. The CDR3 contains 15 residues. The junction had 6 bases not matched to a gene; V was cut back by 5 bases and J by 7 bases. The CDR3 DNA follows: TGTGCCAGCAGTACTTGGGGACAGGGGAATTCACCCCTCCACTTT. Amino acid sequence: CASSTWGQGNSPLHF. The full variable domain, its missing parts supplied by reference TRBV9 and TRBJ1-6, is DSGVTQTPKHLITATGQRVTLRCSPRSGDLSVYWYQQSLDQGLQFLIQYYNGEERAKGNILERFSAQQFPDLHSELNLSSLELGDSALYFCASSTWGQGNSPLHFGNGTRLTVT.

In its sample, this clone was seen a few times. The V and J genes are TRBV29-1 and TRBJ2-3, with 10 bases matching TRBD1. The CDR3 spans 14 residues. Looked up from germline, CDR1 is SQVTM and CDR2 is ANQGSEA. The CDR3 DNA reads as TGCGTCGTTGAGGGGACAGGGGCATTGGATACGCAGTATTTT. Translating it yields CVVEGTGALDTQYF.

This clone was recorded a few times. The CDR3 DNA is TGTGCCAGCGGCTCCTTCGGACTGACTGCCTACAATGAGCAGTTCTTC. It specifies CASGSFGLTAYNEQFF. J is TRBJ2-1 and V is TRBV7-9; D may be TRBD2 (5 bases). Between the trimmed V and J ends, which lost 8 bases and 2 bases, there was a span of 19 bases. Germline V gives CDR1 SEHNR, CDR2 FQNEAQ (reference sequence). The CDR3 runs to 16 residues.

This clone was observed a handful of times. The rearrangement links TRBV29-1 to TRBJ2-5; 12 bases are shared with TRBD1. The trim removed 3 bases at V and 6 bases at J, leaving 5 bases unmatched. CDR3 size: 14 residues. Germline V CDR1 and CDR2: SQVTM, ANQGSEA. As DNA, the CDR3 is TGCAGCGTTGACAGGGACAGGGGGCCGAAGACCCAGTACTTC. The encoded protein is CSVDRDRGPKTQYF.

The rearrangement joins TRBV20-1 to TRBJ2-7; D gene uncertain. The CDR3 consists of 11 residues. Per germline, CDR1 DFQATT and CDR2 SNEGSKA (reference sequence). V shed 3 bases and J shed 5 bases, with 8 bases lying between them. CDR3 sequence (DNA): TGCAGTGCTAGCCTCCGGGACGAGCAGTACTTC. Translation: CSASLRDEQYF.

The rearrangement joins TRBV28 to TRBJ1-2; 10 nucleotides match TRBD1. Germline V gene lookup returns CDR1 MDHEN and CDR2 SYDVKM. This CDR3 comprises 14 residues. J gave up 8 bases and V 6 bases, and 9 bases lay outside the gene matches. The CDR3 DNA follows: TGTGCCAGCAGGGGCGCCGGGACAGGGGTCGGCTACACCTTC. Amino acids: CASRGAGTGVGYTF.

This clone was recorded many times. This sequence joins TRBV28 and TRBJ1-2; D uncertain. V was trimmed by 3 bases and J by 5 bases, leaving 10 bases between them. The CDR3 consists of 13 residues. Looked up from germline, CDR1 is MDHEN and CDR2 is SYDVKM. Here the CDR3 DNA reads TGTGCCAGCAGTTTGGTGGATTCATATGGCTACACCTTC. Its protein is CASSLVDSYGYTF.

This clone was seen many times. The V and J genes are TRBV7-9 and TRBJ1-6, with D tentatively TRBD1 (5 bases). CDR3 size: 15 residues. The V and J ends lost 3 bases and 8 bases respectively, with 14 bases between them. CDR1 is SEHNR and CDR2 is FQNEAQ in the germline V gene (reference sequence). The DNA of the CDR3 is TGTGCCAGCAGCTTCCAGTCGACAGACTATTCACCCCTCCACTTT. This sequence encodes CASSFQSTDYSPLHF.

Only a few counts were recorded for this clone. V and J are TRBV19 and TRBJ1-1, with 7 bases identical to TRBD1. V shed 7 bases, J shed 1 base, and the junction held 3 bases outside the gene matches. The CDR3 is made up of 13 amino acids. Germline values: CDR1 LNHDA, CDR2 SQIVND (reference sequence). In DNA, the CDR3 is TGTGCCAGTAATCACAGGGGGAACACTGAAGCTTTCTTT. Its protein product is CASNHRGNTEAFF.

CDR3 in amino acids: CASSEGTGSSYNSPLHF. The DNA of the CDR3 is TGTGCCAGCAGTGAGGGGACAGGGAGCTCCTATAATTCACCCCTCCACTTT. V is TRBV9 and J is TRBJ1-6; 9 nucleotides align to TRBD1. Looked up from germline, CDR1 is SGDLS and CDR2 is YYNGEE. Unmatched junction bases numbered 6, after V lost 5 bases and J lost 0 bases. CDR3 length: 17 amino acids.